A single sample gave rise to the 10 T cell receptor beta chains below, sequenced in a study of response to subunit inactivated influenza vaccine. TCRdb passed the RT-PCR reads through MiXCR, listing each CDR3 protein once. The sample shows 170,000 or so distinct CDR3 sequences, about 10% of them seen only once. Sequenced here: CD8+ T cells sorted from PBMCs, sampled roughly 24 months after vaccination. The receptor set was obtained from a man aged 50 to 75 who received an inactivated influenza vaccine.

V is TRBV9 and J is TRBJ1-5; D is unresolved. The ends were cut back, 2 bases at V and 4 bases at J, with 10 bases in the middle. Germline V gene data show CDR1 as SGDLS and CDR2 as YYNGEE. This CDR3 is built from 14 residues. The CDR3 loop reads CASSVWGDNQPQHF. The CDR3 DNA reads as TGTGCCAGCAGCGTTTGGGGAGATAATCAGCCCCAGCATTTT.

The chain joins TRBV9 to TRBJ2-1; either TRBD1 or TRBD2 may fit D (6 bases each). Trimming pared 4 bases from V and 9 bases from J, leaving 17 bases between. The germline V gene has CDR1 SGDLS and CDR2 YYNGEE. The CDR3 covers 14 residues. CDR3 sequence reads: CASSKGGPGVEQFF. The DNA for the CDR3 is TGTGCCAGCAGCAAAGGGGGGCCTGGGGTTGAGCAGTTCTTC.

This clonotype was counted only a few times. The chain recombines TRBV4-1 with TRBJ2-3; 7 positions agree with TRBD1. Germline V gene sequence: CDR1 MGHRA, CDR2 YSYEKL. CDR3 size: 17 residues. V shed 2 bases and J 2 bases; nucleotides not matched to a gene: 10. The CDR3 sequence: CASSQRDSPPNTDTQYF. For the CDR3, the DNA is TGCGCCAGCAGCCAAAGGGACAGTCCCCCCAACACAGATACGCAGTATTTT.

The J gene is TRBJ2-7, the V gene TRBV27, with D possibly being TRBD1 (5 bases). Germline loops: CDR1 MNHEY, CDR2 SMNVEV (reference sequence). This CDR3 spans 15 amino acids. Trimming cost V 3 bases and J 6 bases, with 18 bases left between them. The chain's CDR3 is CASSFLGRLLSEQYF. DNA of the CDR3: TGTGCCAGCAGTTTTTTGGGGCGGCTTTTGTCCGAGCAGTACTTC.

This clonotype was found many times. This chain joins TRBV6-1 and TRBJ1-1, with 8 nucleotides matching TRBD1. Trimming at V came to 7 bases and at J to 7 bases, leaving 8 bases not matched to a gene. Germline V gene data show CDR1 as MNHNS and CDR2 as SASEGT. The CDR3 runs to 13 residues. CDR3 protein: CASTSTGGVEAFF. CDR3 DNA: TGTGCCAGCACATCCACAGGGGGAGTTGAAGCTTTCTTT.

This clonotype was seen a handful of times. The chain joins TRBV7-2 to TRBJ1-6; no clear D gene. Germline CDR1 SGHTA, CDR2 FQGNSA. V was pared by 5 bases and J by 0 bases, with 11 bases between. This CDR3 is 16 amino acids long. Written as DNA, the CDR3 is TGTGCCAGCAGCCTCAGACTGTACTCCTATAATTCACCCCTCCACTTT. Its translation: CASSLRLYSYNSPLHF. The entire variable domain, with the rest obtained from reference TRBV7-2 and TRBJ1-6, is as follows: GAGVSQSPSNKVTEKGKDVELRCDPISGHTALYWYRQSLGQGLEFLIYFQGNSAPDKSGLPSDRFSAERTGGSVSTLTIQRTQQEDSAVYLCASSLRLYSYNSPLHFGNGTRLTVT.

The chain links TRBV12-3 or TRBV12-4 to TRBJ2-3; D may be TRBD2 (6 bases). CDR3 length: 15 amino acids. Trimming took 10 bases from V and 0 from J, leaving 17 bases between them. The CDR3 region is CAITGLADSTDTQYF. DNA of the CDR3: TGTGCCATCACGGGACTGGCCGATAGCACAGATACGCAGTATTTT.

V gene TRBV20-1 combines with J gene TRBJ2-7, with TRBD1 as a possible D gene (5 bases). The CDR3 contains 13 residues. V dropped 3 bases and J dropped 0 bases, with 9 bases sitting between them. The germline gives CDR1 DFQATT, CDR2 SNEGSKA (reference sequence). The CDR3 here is CSARDTYSYEQYF. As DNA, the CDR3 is TGCAGTGCTAGGGACACCTACTCCTACGAGCAGTACTTC.

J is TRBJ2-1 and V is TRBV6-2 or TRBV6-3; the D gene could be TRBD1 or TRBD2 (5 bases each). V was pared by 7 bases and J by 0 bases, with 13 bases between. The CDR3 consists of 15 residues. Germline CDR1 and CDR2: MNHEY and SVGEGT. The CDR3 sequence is CASNPGRDSYNEQFF. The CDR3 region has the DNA TGTGCCAGCAATCCGGGACGGGACTCCTACAATGAGCAGTTCTTC.

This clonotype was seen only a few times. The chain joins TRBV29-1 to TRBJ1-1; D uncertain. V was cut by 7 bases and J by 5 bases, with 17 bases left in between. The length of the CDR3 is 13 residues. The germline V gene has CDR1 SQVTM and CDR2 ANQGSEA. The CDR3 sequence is CSAPVGEWTEAFF. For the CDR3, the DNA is TGCAGCGCCCCTGTCGGGGAGTGGACTGAAGCTTTCTTT.